Listed here are 16 T cell receptor beta chains from one sample, sequenced in a study of cytotoxic CD8 clonotypes in ibrutinib-treated CLL (dated by TCRdb to the early 2020s). The time point label of this sample denotes: approximately eleven months on ibrutinib. The receptor library was made with the immunoSEQ multiplex PCR assay. In TCRdb, the immuneACCESS table is reduced to in-frame sequences with V and J assigned. These tables do not hold every clone; where another copy was compared, an unresolved V gene accounts for under half, and the others remain unexplained. The sample data list some 200,000 clones, and approximately 75% of these were observed just once. The ten largest account for roughly an eighth of the sample. This material consisted of PBMCs, taken after 12 months of ibrutinib treatment. Source of these receptors: a human donor with chronic lymphocytic leukemia.

Only a few counts were recorded for this clone. The chain couples TRBV29-1 to TRBJ2-6; no reliable D call. The length of the CDR3 is 16 residues. The germline V gene has CDR1 SQVTM and CDR2 ANQGSEA. V dropped 4 bases and J dropped 2 bases, with 15 bases sitting between them. CDR3 nucleotide sequence: TGCAGCGTTGCTCCCTTCGACCTCACTGGGGCCAACGTCCTGACTTTC. It encodes CSVAPFDLTGANVLTF.

The V and J genes are TRBV6-6 and TRBJ2-7, with D possibly matching TRBD1 (6 bases). Trimming took 6 bases from V and 4 from J, leaving 10 bases between them. This CDR3 comprises 12 residues. Germline V CDR1 and CDR2: MNHNY, SVGAGI (reference sequence). The CDR3 nucleotides read TGTGCCAGCAGCCTCGACAGGTACGAGCAGTACTTC. Amino acids: CASSLDRYEQYF.

The chain uses TRBV7-8 and TRBJ2-7, with D uncertain. Germline V gene lookup returns CDR1 SGHVS and CDR2 FQNEAQ. Trimming removed 2 bases at V and 0 bases at J, with 11 bases between. The CDR3 spans 15 residues. In DNA, the CDR3 is TGTGCCAGCAGCTTAATATCGAGGAGCTCCTACGAGCAGTACTTC. The encoded protein is CASSLISRSSYEQYF. The variable domain in full, with the rest retrieved from reference TRBV7-8 and TRBJ2-7, is GAGVSQSPRYKVAKRGQDVALRCDPISGHVSLFWYQQALGQGPEFLTYFQNEAQLDKSGLPSDRFFAERPEGSVSTLKIQRTQQEDSAVYLCASSLISRSSYEQYFGPGTRLTVT.

The table lists this clone with many counts. This rearrangement joins TRBV4-1 to TRBJ1-1; TRBD1 aligns across 10 bases. The ends lost 3 bases at V and 8 bases at J; junction bases unmatched: 6. CDR3 size: 14 residues. Germline V gene lookup returns CDR1 MGHRA and CDR2 YSYEKL. CDR3 in DNA: TGCGCCAGCAGCCAGACCGGGACAGGGGTGGAAGCTTTCTTT. Its translation is CASSQTGTGVEAFF.

The chain combines TRBV2 with TRBJ1-3; D might be TRBD1 (5 bases). The CDR3 spans 14 residues. V was cut by 6 bases and J by 0 bases, with 9 bases left in between. Germline CDR1 is SNHLY and CDR2 is FYNNEI. The DNA of the CDR3 is TGTGCCAGCAGGGCTAGGGGCTCTGGAAACACCATATATTTT. Translated: CASRARGSGNTIYF.

The chain uses TRBV5-1 and TRBJ2-7; 7 positions match TRBD2. The CDR3 loop spans 13 amino acids. CDR1 is SGHRS and CDR2 is YFSETQ in the germline V gene. The V gene end was trimmed by 0 bases and the J gene end by 8 bases; junction bases not matched to a gene: 5. The CDR3 sequence: CASSLDGEGKQYF. The CDR3 DNA sequence: TGCGCCAGCAGCTTGGACGGGGAGGGTAAGCAGTACTTC.

This sequence joins TRBV5-1 and TRBJ2-1; TRBD2 matches at 14 bases. CDR3 length: 14 amino acids. With 7 bases clipped from V and 8 bases from J, the junction kept 5 bases outside the gene matches. Germline CDR1 SGHRS, CDR2 YFSETQ. CDR3 DNA sequence: TGCGCCAGCTCCGGGACTAGCGGGAGCTATGAGCAGTTCTTC. It encodes CASSGTSGSYEQFF.

The rearrangement links TRBV25-1 to TRBJ2-1; 10 bases fit TRBD1. Germline V CDR1 and CDR2: MGHDK, SYGVNS. V was clipped by 1 base and J by 6 bases; unmatched bases: 6. This CDR3 has 16 residues. The CDR3 nucleotides are TGTGCCAGCAGTGAATGGACAGGGGGATTACCCAATGAGCAGTTCTTC. Its translation is CASSEWTGGLPNEQFF. Supplemented by reference TRBV25-1 and TRBJ2-1, the full variable domain reads EADIYQTPRYLVIGTGKKITLECSQTMGHDKMYWYQQDPGMELHLIHYSYGVNSTEKGDLSSESTVSRIRTEHFPLTLESARPSHTSQYLCASSEWTGGLPNEQFFGPGTRLTVL.

The chain has TRBV6-5 and TRBJ1-1; 9 nucleotides agree with TRBD1. V gave up 5 bases and J gave up 4 bases; unmatched junction bases: 5. CDR3 length equals 14 residues. Germline V lookup: CDR1 MNHEY, CDR2 SVGAGI. CDR3 bases: TGTGCCAGCAGTCTCGGGACAGGGAGCACTGAAGCTTTCTTT. It encodes CASSLGTGSTEAFF.

V gene TRBV10-2 combines with J gene TRBJ2-1; TRBD1 aligns across 9 bases. The CDR3 covers 14 residues. Germline values: CDR1 WSHSY, CDR2 SAAADI. The V and J ends lost 6 bases and 5 bases, in that order; junction bases with no gene match: 5. The CDR3 is CASRLDRGNNEQFF. As DNA, the CDR3 is TGCGCCAGCAGACTGGACAGGGGAAACAATGAGCAGTTCTTC.

The rearrangement links TRBV6-1 to TRBJ1-5; D might be TRBD1 (6 bases). Germline V gene lookup returns CDR1 MNHNS and CDR2 SASEGT. This CDR3 is 15 amino acids long. Trimming shortened V by 5 bases and J by 3 bases, and 14 bases separated the two germline ends. The CDR3 nucleotides read TGTGCCAGCAGTATAAAGGGGGACAACAATCAGCCCCAGCATTTT. As protein: CASSIKGDNNQPQHF.

V and J are TRBV2 and TRBJ2-4; 9 bases align to TRBD1. The CDR3 runs 15 residues. Per germline, CDR1 SNHLY and CDR2 FYNNEI. V was clipped by 5 bases and J by 1 base; unmatched bases: 3. This CDR3 reads CASSTGTGAKNIQYF. Here the CDR3 DNA reads TGTGCCAGCAGTACCGGGACAGGGGCCAAAAACATTCAGTACTTC.

In this sample, this clone turned up once. The chain is built from TRBV28 and TRBJ2-2, with no clear D. Germline V CDR1 and CDR2: MDHEN, SYDVKM. Deletions cut 6 bases from V and 7 bases from J, with 12 bases between. The CDR3 length is 13 residues. CDR3: CASSLPLVGELFF. CDR3 nucleotide sequence: TGTGCCAGCAGCTTACCCCTCGTCGGGGAGCTGTTTTTT. The full variable domain, with the rest looked up from reference TRBV28 and TRBJ2-2, is DVKVTQSSRYLVKRTGEKVFLECVQDMDHENMFWYRQDPGLGLRLIYFSYDVKMKEKGDIPEGYSVSREKKERFSLILESASTNQTSMYLCASSLPLVGELFFGEGSRLTVL.

The chain joins TRBV5-6 to TRBJ1-2; D is perhaps TRBD1 (5 bases). Per the germline V gene, CDR1 is SGHDT and CDR2 is YYEEEE. Trimming took off 0 bases at V and 2 bases at J, with 11 bases between the two ends. The CDR3 has 15 amino acids. CDR3 in DNA: TGTGCCAGCAGCTTGGTAGGGGACGGGAACTATGGCTACACCTTC. This translates into CASSLVGDGNYGYTF.

The V gene is TRBV5-1, the J gene TRBJ2-7; tentative D call: TRBD2 (6 bases). V was shortened by 4 bases and J by 2 bases, with 10 bases between the two germline ends. From germline, CDR1 is SGHRS and CDR2 YFSETQ. The CDR3 has 13 residues. The CDR3 spells CASSRDSPYEQYF. DNA for the CDR3: TGCGCCAGCAGCCGGGACTCCCCCTACGAGCAGTACTTC.

The chain has TRBV4-1 and TRBJ2-1, with D perhaps matching TRBD1 (6 bases). V dropped 0 bases and J dropped 15 bases, with 24 bases sitting between them. CDR1 and CDR2 from the germline V gene are MGHRA and YSYEKL. This CDR3 contains 16 residues. In DNA form, the CDR3 reads TGCGCCAGCAGCCAAGAGGTAGGGGACATAGCCCCCGGGGCGTTCTTC. This encodes CASSQEVGDIAPGAFF.